This TCR beta chain was profiled in a study of breast tumors, draining lymph nodes, adjacent tissues. The CDR3 spans 16 residues. J lost 4 bases, V lost 1 base, and 5 bases had no gene match. The V gene's germline CDR1 is LGHDT and CDR2 YNNKEL (reference sequence). With regard to this clonotype: Its specificity is unknown.

TCRdb re-derived calls from the multiplex PCR reads in MiXCR, one entry per CDR3 protein. The sample includes about 150,000 distinct CDR3 sequences, 20% to 25% seen only once; the top ten take just over 2.5%. Study-level results: Tumor repertoires ranked between lymph nodes and nontumor tissue in diversity, with V and J gene preferences.

Samples came from axillary lymph nodes draining the breast cancer. Material for sequencing was axillary lymph node tissue. The V gene is TRBV3-1, the J gene TRBJ2-7, with 12 bases aligning to TRBD2. This TCR was recovered from a female donor with breast cancer. Some clones in this sample may be carry-over from other donors' samples. The CDR3 is CASSQGLAGGPYEQYF. Written as DNA, the CDR3 is TGTGCCAGCAGCCAAGGGCTAGCGGGAGGGCCGTACGAGCAGTACTTC.